This passage covers 25 T cell receptor beta chains from one sample sequenced in a study of cytomegalovirus exposure and HLA in healthy donors. In the PCR, 60 Vbeta and 13 Jbeta primers were used. Profiled with immunoSEQ multiplex PCR; TCRdb holds only in-frame clones, not every one. The table shows roughly 200,000 clones, with roughly 88% occurring only once. The sequencing sample was made of PBMCs. These receptors were obtained from a boy between 2 and 10 years old in good health and CMV-seronegative.

J is TRBJ2-3 and V is TRBV7-9; TRBD2 matches 11 bases. Germline-derived CDR1 and CDR2 are SEHNR and FQNEAQ (reference sequence). J was trimmed by 2 bases and V by 3 bases; bases with no gene match: 4. CDR3 size: 16 residues. The CDR3 region is CASSLGLADSTDTQYF. In nucleotides, the CDR3 is TGTGCCAGCAGCTTGGGACTAGCGGACTCCACAGATACGCAGTATTTT.

The chain links TRBV2 to TRBJ1-4; 8 bases agree with TRBD1. The CDR3 is 14 amino acids. Losses at the gene ends were 4 bases for V and 7 bases for J; bases not matched to a gene: 5. Germline lookup yields CDR1 SNHLY and CDR2 FYNNEI. CDR3 nucleotides: TGTGCCAGCAGTGTCAGGGGGCCGCGTGAAAAACTGTTTTTT. It translates to CASSVRGPREKLFF.

The V gene is TRBV7-9, the J gene TRBJ1-1, with 7 bases fitting TRBD1. Germline V gene sequence: CDR1 SEHNR, CDR2 FQNEAQ (reference sequence). V gave up 1 base and J gave up 1 base; unmatched junction bases: 6. This CDR3 contains 16 residues. The DNA of the CDR3 is TGTGCCAGCAGCTTAGAGGGGACAGTCCCGAACACTGAAGCTTTCTTT. It is translated as CASSLEGTVPNTEAFF.

The V gene is TRBV28, the J gene TRBJ2-7, with D uncertain. This CDR3 has 13 amino acids. V was shortened by 7 bases and J by 2 bases, with 12 bases between the two germline ends. Germline CDR1 is MDHEN and CDR2 is SYDVKM. The CDR3 nucleotides are TGTGCCAGCAAGGCGACGGAGCCCTACGAGCAGTACTTC. Translating it yields CASKATEPYEQYF.

The V and J genes are TRBV30 and TRBJ1-2, with 10 bases identical to TRBD1. Trimming removed 6 bases from V and 5 bases from J; junction bases left unmatched: 12. CDR3 length: 15 amino acids. Germline CDR1 reads GTSNPN; CDR2 reads SVGIG (reference sequence). The CDR3 region has the DNA TGTGCCTGTTTCGCCGACAGGGGGCCAGTTTATGGCTACACCTTC. Protein product: CACFADRGPVYGYTF.

The genes are TRBV2 and TRBJ2-7, with unresolved D. This CDR3 comprises 14 residues. Germline CDR1 SNHLY, CDR2 FYNNEI. V lost 0 bases, J lost 9 bases, and 15 bases lay in between. The CDR3 coding sequence is TGTGCCAGCAGTGAAGCGTCGGTGCTTAATCCGCAGTACTTC. It translates to CASSEASVLNPQYF.

The V call is TRBV2, the J call TRBJ1-2; 10 bases are a match to TRBD1. The germline gives CDR1 SNHLY, CDR2 FYNNEI. The trim removed 4 bases at V and 8 bases at J, leaving 7 bases unmatched. The CDR3 loop spans 14 amino acids. Here the CDR3 DNA reads TGTGCCAGCAGTGCGGGACAGGGGAGAGTGGGCTACACCTTC. Protein sequence: CASSAGQGRVGYTF.

This clone was detected only once. This rearrangement joins TRBV30 to TRBJ2-7, with TRBD1 matching over 7 bases. CDR3 length: 13 residues. The germline CDR1 and CDR2 sequences are GTSNPN and SVGIG (reference sequence). The ends lost 5 bases at V and 1 base at J; junction bases unmatched: 5. The DNA for the CDR3 is TGTGCCTGGTCGGACAGGTTATCCTACGAGCAGTACTTC. It specifies CAWSDRLSYEQYF.

V is TRBV29-1 and J is TRBJ2-5, with a tentative D call TRBD1 (5 bases). Germline CDR1 is SQVTM and CDR2 is ANQGSEA. The V end lost 0 bases, the J end lost 5 bases, and 13 bases lay between the germline ends. The CDR3 consists of 14 residues. The CDR3 sequence: CSVEERGHRETQYF. DNA of the CDR3: TGCAGCGTTGAAGAAAGGGGCCACAGGGAGACCCAGTACTTC.

The chain combines TRBV2 with TRBJ2-7, with 7 positions matching TRBD2. The V gene's germline CDR1 is SNHLY and CDR2 FYNNEI. This CDR3 contains 12 residues. The J segment lost 2 bases and the V segment lost 9 bases, leaving 4 bases of the junction unmatched. The CDR3 is CASRGGTYEQYF. The DNA for the CDR3 is TGTGCCAGTAGGGGAGGGACCTACGAGCAGTACTTC. Complete variable domain (other parts from reference TRBV2 and TRBJ2-7): EPEVTQTPSHQVTQMGQEVILRCVPISNHLYFYWYRQILGQKVEFLVSFYNNEISEKSEIFDDQFSVERPDGSNFTLKIRSTKLEDSAMYFCASRGGTYEQYFGPGTRLTVT.

The chain uses TRBV5-8 and TRBJ1-1; D may be TRBD1 (5 bases). V was clipped by 0 bases and J by 0 bases, with 6 bases between them. CDR1 is SGHTS and CDR2 is YDEGEE in the germline V gene. This CDR3 is built from 14 residues. The CDR3 DNA is TGTGCCAGCAGCTTGGGACAGATGAACACTGAAGCTTTCTTT. This sequence encodes CASSLGQMNTEAFF.

J is TRBJ2-7 and V is TRBV11-3; 9 bases are a match to TRBD1. The V segment lost 5 bases and the J segment 5 bases; nucleotides outside the gene matches: 7. Germline CDR1 and CDR2: SGHNT and YENEEA. This CDR3 contains 14 residues. The CDR3: CASSPPGQGHEQYF. The CDR3 nucleotides are TGTGCCAGCAGCCCCCCGGGACAGGGTCACGAGCAGTACTTC.

This sequence joins TRBV25-1 and TRBJ2-5; 8 bases match TRBD2. The DNA end lines up better with TRBJ2-7; the J call may be wrong. This CDR3 is 17 amino acids long. Germline values: CDR1 MGHDK, CDR2 SYGVNS. Here the CDR3 reads CASSEWGSRREAYEQYF. The DNA for the CDR3 is TGTGCCAGCAGTGAGTGGGGTTCGAGGCGGGAGGCCTACGAGCAGTACTTC.

J is TRBJ1-1 and V is TRBV5-6; D may be TRBD1 (6 bases). This CDR3 has 16 residues. Per the germline V gene, CDR1 is SGHDT and CDR2 is YYEEEE. V was cut by 4 bases and J by 0 bases, with 16 bases left in between. CDR3: CASSPPWTDMNTEAFF. The DNA of the CDR3 is TGTGCCAGCAGCCCACCGTGGACAGACATGAACACTGAAGCTTTCTTT. Combining the CDR3 with reference TRBV5-6 and TRBJ1-1 gives the whole variable domain DAGVTQSPTHLIKTRGQQVTLRCSPKSGHDTVSWYQQALGQGPQFIFQYYEEEERQRGNFPDRFSGHQFPNYSSELNVNALLLGDSALYLCASSPPWTDMNTEAFFGQGTRLTVV.

V usage is TRBV28 and J usage is TRBJ2-2, with unresolved D. Germline V gene sequence: CDR1 MDHEN, CDR2 SYDVKM. This CDR3 is 16 amino acids long. The V end was cut by 2 bases, the J end by 0 bases, with 10 bases between. The CDR3 region is CASSLMSFSNTGELFF. The CDR3 DNA follows: TGTGCCAGCAGTTTAATGAGTTTTTCGAACACCGGGGAGCTGTTTTTT.

This chain connects TRBV6-6 to TRBJ1-1, with D maybe TRBD1 (6 bases). The V end lost 0 bases, the J end lost 4 bases, and 9 bases lay between the germline ends. Germline V gene data show CDR1 as MNHNY and CDR2 as SVGAGI (reference sequence). The CDR3 sequence is 14 residues long. The CDR3 bases are TGTGCCAGCAGTTACTCAGGGGGGGGCACTGAAGCTTTCTTT. Its protein product is CASSYSGGGTEAFF.

V gene TRBV27 combines with J gene TRBJ2-1; 9 bases align to TRBD2. J was trimmed by 4 bases and V by 2 bases; bases with no gene match: 3. Germline CDR1 MNHEY, CDR2 SMNVEV (reference sequence). The CDR3 consists of 15 residues. CDR3 DNA: TGTGCCAGCAGTTTACTAGCGGGACCTTACAATGAGCAGTTCTTC. This codes for CASSLLAGPYNEQFF.

V and J are TRBV6-1 and TRBJ1-5; D uncertain. Looked up from germline, CDR1 is MNHNS and CDR2 is SASEGT. V lost 8 bases and J 2 bases, leaving 7 bases between the germline ends. This CDR3 has 12 residues. CDR3 loop: CASDIGNQPQHF. For the CDR3, the DNA is TGTGCCAGCGACATCGGCAATCAGCCCCAGCATTTT.

The V and J genes are TRBV9 and TRBJ1-2; D unclear. The germline V and J ends were trimmed by 0 bases and 8 bases, with 11 bases remaining between them. CDR3 size: 13 residues. CDR1 is SGDLS, CDR2 YYNGEE, per germline. The CDR3 protein is CASSVVSGNGYTF. Written as DNA, the CDR3 is TGTGCCAGCAGCGTAGTTAGCGGGAACGGCTACACCTTC.

The chain is built from TRBV6-6 and TRBJ1-2, with 8 bases identical to TRBD1. The CDR3 runs to 15 residues. The germline gives CDR1 MNHNY, CDR2 SVGAGI (reference sequence). Trimming cost V 4 bases and J 8 bases; bases outside gene matches: 12. The CDR3, as DNA: TGTGCCAGCAGTTCTTACCCCGGACAGGGCGGAGGCTACACCTTC. The encoded protein is CASSSYPGQGGGYTF.

The rearrangement uses TRBV7-2 and TRBJ2-5, with 8 bases that match TRBD2. The CDR3 is 17 amino acids. The V and J ends lost 5 bases and 5 bases, in that order; junction bases with no gene match: 16. Germline loops: CDR1 SGHTA, CDR2 FQGNSA. CDR3 nucleotides: TGTGCCAGCAGCCCCAGCTATACTAGCGGAGGGGGGGAGACCCAGTACTTC. Encoded protein: CASSPSYTSGGGETQYF.

Here the CDR3 reads CASSQDSEAGGPSYNEQFF. The CDR3 DNA is TGCGCCAGCAGCCAAGATAGCGAAGCGGGGGGGCCCTCCTACAATGAGCAGTTCTTC. The chain couples TRBV4-1 to TRBJ2-1; 10 positions agree with TRBD2. The germline V gene encodes CDR1 MGHRA and CDR2 YSYEKL. The CDR3 sequence is 19 residues long. The V gene end was trimmed by 0 bases and the J gene end by 0 bases; junction bases not matched to a gene: 8.

The chain carries TRBV2 and TRBJ2-7; 10 bases agree with TRBD1. Germline V lookup: CDR1 SNHLY, CDR2 FYNNEI. The CDR3 covers 15 residues. The V segment lost 4 bases and the J segment 2 bases; nucleotides outside the gene matches: 5. CDR3 sequence reads: CASSAPGQGTYEQYF. Here the CDR3 DNA reads TGTGCCAGCAGTGCGCCGGGACAGGGGACCTACGAGCAGTACTTC.

J is TRBJ2-7 and V is TRBV6-5; D not resolved. Trimming shortened V by 6 bases and J by 1 base, and 16 bases separated the two germline ends. This CDR3 is 15 amino acids long. Germline CDR1 is MNHEY and CDR2 is SVGAGI. CDR3 amino acids: CASSVRKLRSYEQYF. The CDR3 DNA follows: TGTGCCAGCAGCGTAAGGAAACTACGGTCCTACGAGCAGTACTTC.

The chain combines TRBV7-2 with TRBJ2-3; perhaps TRBD2 as D (6 bases). The CDR3 is made up of 16 amino acids. V was pared by 2 bases and J by 2 bases, with 14 bases between. The germline CDR1 and CDR2 sequences are SGHTA and FQGNSA. Written as DNA, the CDR3 is TGTGCCAGCAGCTTAATGGCGGGAAGTGTCACAGATACGCAGTATTTT. Its protein product is CASSLMAGSVTDTQYF.